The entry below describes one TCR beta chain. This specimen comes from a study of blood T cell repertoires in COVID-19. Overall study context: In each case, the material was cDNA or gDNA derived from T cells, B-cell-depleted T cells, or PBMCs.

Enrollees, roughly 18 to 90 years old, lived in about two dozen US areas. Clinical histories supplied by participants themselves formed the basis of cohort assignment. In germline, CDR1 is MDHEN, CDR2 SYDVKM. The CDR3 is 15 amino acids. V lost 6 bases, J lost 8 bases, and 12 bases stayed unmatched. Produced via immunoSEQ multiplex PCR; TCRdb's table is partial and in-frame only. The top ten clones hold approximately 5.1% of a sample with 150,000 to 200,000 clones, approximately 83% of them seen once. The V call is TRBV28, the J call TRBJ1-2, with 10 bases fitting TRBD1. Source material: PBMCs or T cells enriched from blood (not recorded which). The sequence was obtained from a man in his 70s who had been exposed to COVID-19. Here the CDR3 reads CASRASGTGVRGYTF. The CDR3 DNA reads TGTGCCAGCAGAGCATCCGGGACAGGGGTACGGGGCTACACCTTC.